The sequence of this TCR beta chain was determined in a study of radiotherapy plus CTLA-4 blockade in lung cancer. This CDR3 contains 15 residues. From germline, CDR1 is MNHEY and CDR2 SVGAGI. Trimming removed 6 bases from V and 1 base from J, with 13 bases in between. The protocol was immunoSEQ multiplex PCR, while the TCRdb copy is restricted to in-frame clones and leaves out a portion. The sample includes 24,000 or so clones, about three quarters of them seen just once. V gene TRBV6-5 combines with J gene TRBJ1-5; a possible D gene is TRBD1 (6 bases). Sample: peripheral blood, taken from a patient treated with radiotherapy plus ipilimumab. This sequence originates from a human donor with non-small cell lung cancer who had stable disease on radiotherapy plus ipilimumab. CDR3 coding DNA: TGTGCCAGCAGACAAGGGGGGCCGAGCAATCAGCCCCAGCATTTT. It yields the protein CASRQGGPSNQPQHF.